Shown below are 22 T cell receptor beta chains from a single sample sequenced in a study of monozygotic twins with inflammatory bowel disease. From the 5' RACE reads, TCRdb lists one entry per CDR3 protein and no DNA. Here the sample table reports 350,000 to 500,000 distinct CDR3 sequences. Sequenced sample: blood. The receptor source for this set is a human donor with ulcerative colitis or Crohn's disease, or a healthy co-twin of an affected twin (not recorded which).

The chain joins TRBV15 to TRBJ1-1. The CDR3 is 12 amino acids. Per the germline V gene, CDR1 is LNHNV and CDR2 is YYDKDF (reference sequence). CDR3 sequence reads: CATSGTNTEAFF.

The chain joins TRBV11-3 to TRBJ2-7; TCRdb's D gene call, TRBD1, goes unchecked for lack of DNA. This CDR3 region has 13 residues. The germline V gene encodes CDR1 SGHNT and CDR2 YENEEA. The CDR3: CASSFGTTYEQYF.

V gene TRBV30 combines with J gene TRBJ2-1; the D call of TRBD2 rests on TCRdb alone, since no DNA is present to check it. The CDR3 is made up of 14 amino acids. The germline V gene has CDR1 GTSNPN and CDR2 SVGIG (reference sequence). The CDR3 region is CAWSGAFNYDEQFF.

V usage is TRBV12-5 and J usage is TRBJ1-1. The CDR3 has 13 amino acids. CDR1 and CDR2 (germline): LGHNT, FRNRAP. The CDR3 protein is CASGPLPGTEAFF. Together with reference TRBV12-5 and TRBJ1-1, the CDR3 gives the full variable domain: DARVTQTPRHKVTEMGQEVTMRCQPILGHNTVFWYRQTMMQGLELLAYFRNRAPLDDSGMPKDRFSAEMPDATLATLKIQPSEPRDSAVYFCASGPLPGTEAFFGQGTRLTVV.

The chain employs TRBV10-3 and TRBJ2-6. Germline CDR1 ENHRY, CDR2 SYGVKD. The CDR3 is made up of 14 amino acids. The chain's CDR3 is CAISRVSGANVLTF.

The chain is built from TRBV20-1 and TRBJ1-1; TCRdb outputs TRBD1, but without DNA this stays unchecked. Germline assignment: CDR1 DFQATT and CDR2 SNEGSKA (reference sequence). The CDR3 covers 13 residues. CDR3 amino acids: CSAPDRRRTEAFF.

The J gene is TRBJ1-3, the V gene TRBV19; TCRdb picks TRBD1, but there is no DNA to check that call. CDR1 and CDR2 (germline): LNHDA, SQIVND (reference sequence). The CDR3 has 15 amino acids. CDR3 residues: CASSMEIRAGNTIYF.

V gene TRBV20-1 combines with J gene TRBJ2-3; TCRdb selects TRBD1, and the lack of DNA leaves this call unchecked. The CDR3 consists of 15 residues. The germline V gene has CDR1 DFQATT and CDR2 SNEGSKA (reference sequence). The CDR3 protein is CSAPESILGTDTQYF.

The V call is TRBV7-9, the J call TRBJ1-6; TCRdb's D call of TRBD1 is untestable without DNA. Germline CDR1 is SEHNR and CDR2 is FQNEAQ (reference sequence). CDR3 length: 15 residues. The CDR3 region is CASSLATGGNSPLHF.

The rearrangement uses TRBV5-5 and TRBJ1-1. This CDR3 comprises 14 residues. CDR1 SGHKS and CDR2 YYEKEE come from the germline V gene (reference sequence). The CDR3 protein is CASSSQVGNTEAFF.

This chain links TRBV7-6 with TRBJ1-1; the TCRdb call, TRBD1, lacks DNA for checking. The CDR3 length is 15 residues. Germline values: CDR1 SGHVS, CDR2 FNYEAQ. The CDR3 sequence is CASSLAEGVNTEAFF. Using reference TRBV7-6 and TRBJ1-1 for the parts outside the CDR3, the full variable domain is GAGVSQSPRYKVTKRGQDVALRCDPISGHVSLYWYRQALGQGPEFLTYFNYEAQQDKSGLPNDRFSAERPEGSISTLTIQRTEQRDSAMYRCASSLAEGVNTEAFFGQGTRLTVV.

J is TRBJ1-6 and V is TRBV10-3; the D gene TCRdb calls, TRBD1, cannot be checked with no DNA. In germline, CDR1 is ENHRY, CDR2 SYGVKD. This CDR3 has 15 amino acids. This CDR3 is CAISETDRVTSPLHF.

V gene TRBV7-2 combines with J gene TRBJ2-3. CDR1 SGHTA and CDR2 FQGNSA come from the germline V gene. The CDR3 has 12 residues. The CDR3 sequence is CASSWGETQRYF.

The chain employs TRBV3-1 and TRBJ1-3. CDR3 length: 14 residues. The germline gives CDR1 LGHDT, CDR2 YNNKEL (reference sequence). The chain's CDR3 is CASSQGHSGNTIYF.

J is TRBJ2-3 and V is TRBV28; absent DNA, TCRdb's TRBD1 call cannot be checked. The germline V gene encodes CDR1 MDHEN and CDR2 SYDVKM. CDR3 length: 15 residues. The CDR3 spells CASSQGAVPVDTQYF. Based on the CDR3 plus reference TRBV28 and TRBJ2-3, the full variable domain is DVKVTQSSRYLVKRTGEKVFLECVQDMDHENMFWYRQDPGLGLRLIYFSYDVKMKEKGDIPEGYSVSREKKERFSLILESASTNQTSMYLCASSQGAVPVDTQYFGPGTRLTVL.

The rearrangement joins TRBV29-1 to TRBJ2-5; there is no DNA to check the TCRdb D call of TRBD1. The germline gives CDR1 SQVTM, CDR2 ANQGSEA. This CDR3 has 14 residues. The CDR3 spells CSVAGDHGQETQYF.

This sequence joins TRBV5-1 and TRBJ2-1; TCRdb lists TRBD1, though no DNA is available to test this call. The CDR3 loop spans 17 amino acids. Germline V gene sequence: CDR1 SGHRS, CDR2 YFSETQ. The CDR3 region is CASSFASGGVTYNEQFF.

The chain has TRBV10-3 and TRBJ2-7; the D call from TCRdb, TRBD1, cannot be confirmed without DNA. The CDR3 covers 14 residues. In germline, CDR1 is ENHRY, CDR2 SYGVKD. CDR3 in amino acids: CAISESGTGAEQYF.

The chain employs TRBV5-6 and TRBJ2-1. The CDR3 is 11 amino acids. In germline, CDR1 is SGHDT, CDR2 YYEEEE. Here the CDR3 reads CASSRVNEQFF. The full variable domain, in which reference TRBV5-6 and TRBJ2-1 provide the parts outside the CDR3, is DAGVTQSPTHLIKTRGQQVTLRCSPKSGHDTVSWYQQALGQGPQFIFQYYEEEERQRGNFPDRFSGHQFPNYSSELNVNALLLGDSALYLCASSRVNEQFFGPGTRLTVL.

The V and J genes are TRBV6-1 and TRBJ2-3; the D call of TRBD2 rests on TCRdb alone, since no DNA is present to check it. The CDR3 spans 15 residues. From germline, CDR1 is MNHNS and CDR2 SASEGT. This chain's CDR3 is CASSTLAGHTDTQYF.

The genes are TRBV20-1 and TRBJ1-1. The CDR3 length is 12 residues. In germline, CDR1 is DFQATT, CDR2 SNEGSKA (reference sequence). The CDR3 region is CSASGPIKGAFF.

The rearrangement uses TRBV5-6 and TRBJ2-3; absent DNA, TCRdb's TRBD1 call cannot be checked. Germline CDR1 and CDR2: SGHDT and YYEEEE. CDR3 length: 16 residues. CDR3 amino acids: CASSLGTGINTDTQYF.